These 8 T cell receptor beta chains came from one sample sequenced in a study of shared clonotypes between healthy human individuals. Method: immunoSEQ multiplex PCR; TCRdb's copy keeps in-frame clones and lacks some. The table shows roughly 2,000,000 clones, with about 95% occurring only once. Positive CCR7 selection of CD45RO-negative cells yielded the naive CD8 cells, and terminally differentiated effector memory CD45RA+ cells were excluded. The sequenced material came from naive CD8+ T cells sorted from blood. The receptor set was obtained from a man between 18 and 29 years old in good health.

This clone appeared a few times. V is TRBV29-1 and J is TRBJ1-2, with 9 bases that match TRBD1. Germline CDR1 and CDR2: SQVTM and ANQGSEA. The CDR3 has 16 residues. J was trimmed by 3 bases and V by 0 bases; bases with no gene match: 8. The CDR3 loop reads CSVEDPDRGWDYGYTF. The DNA for the CDR3 is TGCAGCGTTGAAGATCCCGACAGGGGGTGGGACTATGGCTACACCTTC.

V gene TRBV30 combines with J gene TRBJ2-1; no firm D call. CDR1 is GTSNPN, CDR2 SVGIG, per germline (reference sequence). This CDR3 spans 11 amino acids. The V end was cut by 5 bases, the J end by 3 bases, with 5 bases between. The chain's CDR3 is CAWFGYNEQFF. CDR3 in DNA: TGTGCCTGGTTTGGCTACAATGAGCAGTTCTTC.

Concerning this clone itself: In the same sample, other DNA sequences code for this CDR3. The V gene is TRBV6-1, the J gene TRBJ2-7; TRBD1 or TRBD2 may be the D gene (5 bases each). The CDR3 consists of 13 residues. V was trimmed by 3 bases and J by 2 bases, leaving 8 bases between them. CDR1 is MNHNS, CDR2 SASEGT, per germline. CDR3 in DNA: TGTGCCAGCAGTGAGGGACGGACCTACGAGCAGTACTTC. Amino acid sequence: CASSEGRTYEQYF.

The chain recombines TRBV7-9 with TRBJ2-1, with 7 positions matching TRBD2. Germline CDR1 SEHNR, CDR2 FQNEAQ (reference sequence). V lost 7 bases, J lost 3 bases, and 9 bases stayed unmatched. The CDR3 totals 15 residues. The CDR3 here is CASTQGTGGYNEQFF. The CDR3 coding sequence is TGTGCCAGCACCCAAGGAACGGGGGGCTACAATGAGCAGTTCTTC.

The CDR3 nucleotides are TGCGCCAGCAGCCAAGAGTCCGGGGTCTCTTACGAGCAGTACTTC. This codes for CASSQESGVSYEQYF. This chain joins TRBV4-3 and TRBJ2-7; D might be TRBD2 (5 bases). From germline, CDR1 is LGHNA and CDR2 YSLEER. Trimming shortened V by 0 bases and J by 4 bases, and 13 bases separated the two germline ends. There are 15 residues in the CDR3.

The J gene is TRBJ2-7, the V gene TRBV29-1, with a tentative D call TRBD1 (5 bases). V was pared by 0 bases and J by 4 bases, with 19 bases between. CDR1 and CDR2 from the germline V gene are SQVTM and ANQGSEA. This CDR3 is 16 amino acids long. This CDR3 reads CSVEETKAGKVYEQYF. CDR3 nucleotides: TGCAGCGTTGAAGAGACAAAAGCAGGGAAGGTTTACGAGCAGTACTTC.

This chain joins TRBV18 and TRBJ1-1; D is ambiguous. V was shortened by 3 bases and J by 0 bases, with 17 bases between the two germline ends. CDR1 and CDR2 (germline): KGHSH, LQKENI. The CDR3 length is 17 residues. The DNA of the CDR3 is TGTGCCAGCTCACCTCCGACTAACCCTCTGATGAACACTGAAGCTTTCTTT. It encodes CASSPPTNPLMNTEAFF.

The CDR3 protein is CASREGQSYEQYF. The CDR3 DNA reads TGTGCCAGCAGGGAAGGACAGTCTTACGAGCAGTACTTC. The genes are TRBV11-2 and TRBJ2-7; weak D call: TRBD1 (6 bases). Germline V gene lookup returns CDR1 SGHAT and CDR2 FQNNGV. The CDR3 has 13 amino acids. V was trimmed by 6 bases and J by 4 bases, leaving 13 bases between them.